This T cell receptor beta chain was recorded in a study of blood T cell repertoires in COVID-19. Trimming took 6 bases from V and 2 from J; bases not matched to a gene: 7. The CDR3 totals 15 residues. Germline V gene sequence: CDR1 SNHLY, CDR2 FYNNEI. The assay was immunoSEQ multiplex PCR, and TCRdb's table has in-frame clones only and misses some. Altogether 78,000 or so clones are present, over 70% being singletons, with the ten largest covering approximately 12%. The rearrangement joins TRBV2 to TRBJ2-3, with TRBD2 identical over 8 bases. This clonotype was obtained from a man older than 75 with acute or convalescent COVID-19. Material for sequencing was peripheral blood. CDR3 bases: TGTGCCAGCAGGGATGGCGGGGGGCCCACAGATACGCAGTATTTT. It yields the protein CASRDGGGPTDTQYF.